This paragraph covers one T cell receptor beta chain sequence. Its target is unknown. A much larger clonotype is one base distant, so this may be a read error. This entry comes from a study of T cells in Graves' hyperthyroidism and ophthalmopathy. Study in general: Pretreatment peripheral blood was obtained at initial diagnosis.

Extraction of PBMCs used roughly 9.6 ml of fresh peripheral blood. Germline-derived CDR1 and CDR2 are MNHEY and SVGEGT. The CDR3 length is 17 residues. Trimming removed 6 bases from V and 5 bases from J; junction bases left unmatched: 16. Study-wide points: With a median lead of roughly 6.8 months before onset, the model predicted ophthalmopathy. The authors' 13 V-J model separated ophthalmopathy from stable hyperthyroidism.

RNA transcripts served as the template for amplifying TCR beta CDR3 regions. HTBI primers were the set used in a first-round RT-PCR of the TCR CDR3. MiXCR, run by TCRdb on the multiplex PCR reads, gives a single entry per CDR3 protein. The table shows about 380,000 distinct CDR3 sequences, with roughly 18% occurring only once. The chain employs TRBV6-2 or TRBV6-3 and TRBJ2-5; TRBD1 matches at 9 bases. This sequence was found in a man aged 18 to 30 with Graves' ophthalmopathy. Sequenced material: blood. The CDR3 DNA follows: TGTGCCAGCAGAAGCTGTAAAGGGACAGGGAGAGGGGAGACCCAGTACTTC. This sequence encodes CASRSCKGTGRGETQYF.